The TCR beta chain under discussion was sequenced for a study of breast tumors, draining lymph nodes, adjacent tissues. Study results and caveats: Findings are consistent with lymph node origin and intratumoral expansion of most tumor T cells. Tumor and nontumor repertoires were significantly more similar in luminal-like than in basal-like breast cancer. Tumor repertoires ranked between lymph nodes and nontumor tissue in diversity, with V and J gene preferences.

V lost 10 bases and J lost 6; bases outside the gene matches: 15. This CDR3 region has 16 residues. CDR1 and CDR2 (germline): KGHDR, SFDVKD. TCRdb used MiXCR to reprocess the multiplex PCR reads, holding one entry per CDR3 protein. This sample yields about 200,000 distinct CDR3 sequences, of which 30% to 35% are seen a single time; approximately 3.3% belongs to the top ten. Regarding this clonotype: The antigen is not known.

The lymph nodes were axillary draining lymph nodes from breast cancer patients. Input material: axillary lymph node tissue. This clonotype was obtained from a female donor with breast cancer. Some clones in this sample may be carry-over from other donors' samples. This chain connects TRBV24-1 to TRBJ1-5; 9 bases agree with TRBD1. DNA for the CDR3: TGTGCCACACCCAGCCACAGGGGGCTCGATAGTCAGCCCCAGCATTTT. Translation gives CATPSHRGLDSQPQHF.